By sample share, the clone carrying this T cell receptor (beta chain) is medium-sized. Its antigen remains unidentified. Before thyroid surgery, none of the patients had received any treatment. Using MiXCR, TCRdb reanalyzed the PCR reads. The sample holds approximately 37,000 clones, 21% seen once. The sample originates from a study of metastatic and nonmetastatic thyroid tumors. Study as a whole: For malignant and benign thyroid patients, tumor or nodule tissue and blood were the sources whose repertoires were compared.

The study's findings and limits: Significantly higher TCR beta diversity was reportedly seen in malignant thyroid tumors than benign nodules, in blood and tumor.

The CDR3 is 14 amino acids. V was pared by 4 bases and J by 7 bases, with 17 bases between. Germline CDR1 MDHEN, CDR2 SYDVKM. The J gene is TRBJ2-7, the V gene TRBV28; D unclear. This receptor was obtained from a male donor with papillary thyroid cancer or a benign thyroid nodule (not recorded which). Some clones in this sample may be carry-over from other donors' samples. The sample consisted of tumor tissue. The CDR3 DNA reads TGTGCCAGCAGTTGGCCCGGAGACCGCAGGGAGCAGTACTTC. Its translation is CASSWPGDRREQYF.